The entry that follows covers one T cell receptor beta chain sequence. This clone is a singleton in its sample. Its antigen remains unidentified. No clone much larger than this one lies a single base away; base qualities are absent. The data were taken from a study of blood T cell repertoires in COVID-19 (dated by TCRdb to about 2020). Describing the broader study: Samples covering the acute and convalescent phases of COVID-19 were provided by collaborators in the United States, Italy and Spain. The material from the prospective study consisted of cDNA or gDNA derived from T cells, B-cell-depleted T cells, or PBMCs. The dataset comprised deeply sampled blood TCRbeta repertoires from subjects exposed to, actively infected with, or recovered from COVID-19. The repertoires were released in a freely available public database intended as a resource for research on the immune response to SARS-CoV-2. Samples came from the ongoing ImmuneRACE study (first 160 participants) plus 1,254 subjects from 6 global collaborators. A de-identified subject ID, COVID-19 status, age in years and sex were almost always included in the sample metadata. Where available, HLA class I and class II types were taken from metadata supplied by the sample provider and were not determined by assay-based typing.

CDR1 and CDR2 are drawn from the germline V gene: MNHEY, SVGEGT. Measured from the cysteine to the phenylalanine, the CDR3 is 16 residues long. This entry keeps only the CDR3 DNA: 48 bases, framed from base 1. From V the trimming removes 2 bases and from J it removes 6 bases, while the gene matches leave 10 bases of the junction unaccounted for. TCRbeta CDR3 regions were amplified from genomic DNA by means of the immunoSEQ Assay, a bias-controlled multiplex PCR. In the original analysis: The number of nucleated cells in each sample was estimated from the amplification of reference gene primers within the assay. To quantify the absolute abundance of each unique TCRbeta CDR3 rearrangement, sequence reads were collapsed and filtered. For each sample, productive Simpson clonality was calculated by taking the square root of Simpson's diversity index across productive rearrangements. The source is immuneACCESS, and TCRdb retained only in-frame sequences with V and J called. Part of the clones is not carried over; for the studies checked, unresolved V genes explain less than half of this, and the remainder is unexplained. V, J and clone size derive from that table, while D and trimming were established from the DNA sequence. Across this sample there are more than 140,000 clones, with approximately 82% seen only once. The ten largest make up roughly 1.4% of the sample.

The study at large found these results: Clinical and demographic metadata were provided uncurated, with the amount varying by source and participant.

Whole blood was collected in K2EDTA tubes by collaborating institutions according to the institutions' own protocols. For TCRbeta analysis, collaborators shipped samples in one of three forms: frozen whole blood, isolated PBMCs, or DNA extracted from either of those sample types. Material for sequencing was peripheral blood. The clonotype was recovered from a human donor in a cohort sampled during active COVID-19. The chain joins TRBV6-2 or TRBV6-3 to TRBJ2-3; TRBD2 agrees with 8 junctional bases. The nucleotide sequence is TGTGCCAGCAGTTACCCTATAAGCGGGAGTCGTGATACGCAGTATTTT. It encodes CASSYPISGSRDTQYF.